This T cell receptor beta chain was documented in a study of cytomegalovirus exposure and HLA in healthy donors. The PCR made use of 60 Vbeta and 13 Jbeta primers. Profiled with immunoSEQ multiplex PCR; TCRdb holds only in-frame clones, not every one. The table records over 200,000 clones, 75% to 90% of them present only once. V was clipped by 1 base and J by 1 base, with 10 bases between them. Germline V gene sequence: CDR1 SGHVS, CDR2 FNYEAQ. The CDR3 length is 15 residues. The V call is TRBV7-6, the J call TRBJ1-1; no reliable D call. The TCR was taken from a young woman in good health and CMV-seronegative. Sequenced sample: PBMCs. Here the CDR3 reads CASSLEADKNTEAFF. DNA for the CDR3: TGTGCCAGCAGCTTAGAGGCAGACAAGAACACTGAAGCTTTCTTT. The full variable domain, with the rest looked up from reference TRBV7-6 and TRBJ1-1, is GAGVSQSPRYKVTKRGQDVALRCDPISGHVSLYWYRQALGQGPEFLTYFNYEAQQDKSGLPNDRFSAERPEGSISTLTIQRTEQRDSAMYRCASSLEADKNTEAFFGQGTRLTVV.